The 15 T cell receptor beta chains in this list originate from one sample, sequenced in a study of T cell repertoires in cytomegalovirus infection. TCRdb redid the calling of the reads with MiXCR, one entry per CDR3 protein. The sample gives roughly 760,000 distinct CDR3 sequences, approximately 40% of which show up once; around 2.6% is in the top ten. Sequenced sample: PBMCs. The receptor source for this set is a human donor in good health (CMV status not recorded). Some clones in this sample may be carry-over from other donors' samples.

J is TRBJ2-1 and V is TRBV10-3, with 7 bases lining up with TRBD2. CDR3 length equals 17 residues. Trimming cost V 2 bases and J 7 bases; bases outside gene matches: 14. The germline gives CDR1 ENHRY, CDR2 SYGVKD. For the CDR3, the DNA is TGTGCCATCAGTGAGAACCGGAAACTAGCGCACGGGAATGAGCAGTTCTTC. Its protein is CAISENRKLAHGNEQFF.

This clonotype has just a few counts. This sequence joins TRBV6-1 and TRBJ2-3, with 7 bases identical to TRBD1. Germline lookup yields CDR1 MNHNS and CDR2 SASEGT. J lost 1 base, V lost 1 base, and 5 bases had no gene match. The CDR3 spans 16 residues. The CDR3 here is CASSEDHRGGTDTQYF. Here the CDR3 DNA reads TGTGCCAGCAGTGAAGACCACAGGGGCGGCACAGATACGCAGTATTTT.

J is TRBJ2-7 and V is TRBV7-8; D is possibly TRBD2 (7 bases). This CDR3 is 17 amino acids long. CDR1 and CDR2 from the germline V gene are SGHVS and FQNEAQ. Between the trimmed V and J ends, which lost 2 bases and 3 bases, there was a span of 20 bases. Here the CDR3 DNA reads TGTGCCAGCAGCTTACGTTGGGGGGGCTTAGGAGTCTACGAGCAGTACTTC. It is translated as CASSLRWGGLGVYEQYF.

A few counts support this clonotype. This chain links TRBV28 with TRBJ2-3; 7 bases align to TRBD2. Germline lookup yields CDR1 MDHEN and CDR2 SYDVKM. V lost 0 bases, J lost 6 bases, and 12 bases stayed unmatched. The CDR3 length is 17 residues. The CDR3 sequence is CASSLWTLAGEVDTQYF. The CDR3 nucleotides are TGTGCCAGCAGTTTATGGACTTTAGCGGGTGAGGTGGATACGCAGTATTTT.

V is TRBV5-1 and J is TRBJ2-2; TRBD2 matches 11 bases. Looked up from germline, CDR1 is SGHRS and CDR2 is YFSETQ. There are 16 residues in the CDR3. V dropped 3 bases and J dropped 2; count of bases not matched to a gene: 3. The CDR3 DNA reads TGCGCCAGCAGCTCGGGACTAGCGGTTAACACCGGGGAGCTGTTTTTT. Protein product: CASSSGLAVNTGELFF.

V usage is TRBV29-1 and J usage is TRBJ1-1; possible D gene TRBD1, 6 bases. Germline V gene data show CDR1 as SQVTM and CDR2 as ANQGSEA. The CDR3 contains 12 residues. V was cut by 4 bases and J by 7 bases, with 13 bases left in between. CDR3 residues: CSVANGQSEAFF. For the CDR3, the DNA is TGCAGCGTTGCTAACGGACAGAGTGAAGCTTTCTTT. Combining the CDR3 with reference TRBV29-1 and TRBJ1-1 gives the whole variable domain SAVISQKPSRDICQRGTSLTIQCQVDSQVTMMFWYRQQPGQSLTLIATANQGSEATYESGFVIDKFPISRPNLTFSTLTVSNMSPEDSSIYLCSVANGQSEAFFGQGTRLTVV.

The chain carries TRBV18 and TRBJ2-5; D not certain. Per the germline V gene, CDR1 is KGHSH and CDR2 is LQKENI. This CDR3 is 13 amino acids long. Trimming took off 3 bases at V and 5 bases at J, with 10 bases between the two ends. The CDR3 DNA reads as TGTGCCAGCTCACCCGGACCTTGTGAGACCCAGTACTTC. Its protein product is CASSPGPCETQYF.

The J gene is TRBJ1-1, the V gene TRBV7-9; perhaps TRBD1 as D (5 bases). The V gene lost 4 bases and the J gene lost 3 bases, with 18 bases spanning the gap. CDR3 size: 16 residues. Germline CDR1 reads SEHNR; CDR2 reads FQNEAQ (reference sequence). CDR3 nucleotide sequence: TGTGCCAGCAGCTACCGAGGGGTTGTGACGGACACTGAAGCTTTCTTT. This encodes CASSYRGVVTDTEAFF. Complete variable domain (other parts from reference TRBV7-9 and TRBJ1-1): DTGVSQNPRHKITKRGQNVTFRCDPISEHNRLYWYRQTLGQGPEFLTYFQNEAQLEKSRLLSDRFSAERPKGSFSTLEIQRTEQGDSAMYLCASSYRGVVTDTEAFFGQGTRLTVV.

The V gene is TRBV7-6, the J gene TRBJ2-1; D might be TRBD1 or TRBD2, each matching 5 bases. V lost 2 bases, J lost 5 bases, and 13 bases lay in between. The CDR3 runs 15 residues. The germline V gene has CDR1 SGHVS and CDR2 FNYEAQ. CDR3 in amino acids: CASSLSREWDNEQFF. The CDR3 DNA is TGTGCCAGCAGCTTAAGCAGGGAGTGGGACAATGAGCAGTTCTTC.

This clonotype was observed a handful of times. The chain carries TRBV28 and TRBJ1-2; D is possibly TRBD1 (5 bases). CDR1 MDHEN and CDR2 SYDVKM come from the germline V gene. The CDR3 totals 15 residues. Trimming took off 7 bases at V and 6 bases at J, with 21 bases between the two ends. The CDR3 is CASTRGHPTEDGYTF. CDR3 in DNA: TGTGCCAGCACTCGGGGCCACCCAACGGAAGATGGCTACACCTTC.

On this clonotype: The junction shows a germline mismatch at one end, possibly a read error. CDR3 in amino acids: CASSYSNRINHVYEKYF. The CDR3 coding sequence is TGTGCCAGCAGTTACTCGAATCGTATCAACCATGTATACGAGAAGTACTTC. This chain links TRBV6-6 with TRBJ2-7; D unclear. The V gene's germline CDR1 is MNHNY and CDR2 SVGAGI (reference sequence). This CDR3 is 17 amino acids long.

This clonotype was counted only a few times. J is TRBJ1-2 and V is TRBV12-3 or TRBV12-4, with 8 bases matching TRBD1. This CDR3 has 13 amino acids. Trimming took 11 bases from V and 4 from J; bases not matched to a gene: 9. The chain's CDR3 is CAGSSGTGYGYTF. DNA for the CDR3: TGTGCCGGAAGTTCCGGGACAGGCTATGGCTACACCTTC.

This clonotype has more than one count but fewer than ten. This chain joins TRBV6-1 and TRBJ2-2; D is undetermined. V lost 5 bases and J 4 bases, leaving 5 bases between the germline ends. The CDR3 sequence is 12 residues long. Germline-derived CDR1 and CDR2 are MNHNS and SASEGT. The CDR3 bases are TGTGCCAGCAGTTATACCACCGGGGAGCTGTTTTTT. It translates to CASSYTTGELFF.

The CDR3 nucleotides are TGTGCCAGCAGCCCGGAGGGACAGGGAAATGAAAAACTGTTTTTT. It translates to CASSPEGQGNEKLFF. The gene calls are TRBV11-2 and TRBJ1-4, with TRBD1 matching over 9 bases. Germline assignment: CDR1 SGHAT and CDR2 FQNNGV. V lost 5 bases and J lost 5; bases outside the gene matches: 6. The CDR3 is made up of 15 amino acids.

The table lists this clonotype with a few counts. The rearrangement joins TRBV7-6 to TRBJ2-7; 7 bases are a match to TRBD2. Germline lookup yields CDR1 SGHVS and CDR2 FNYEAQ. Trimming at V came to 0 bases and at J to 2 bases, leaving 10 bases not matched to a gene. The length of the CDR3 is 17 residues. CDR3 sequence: CASSLALTGGTPYEQYF. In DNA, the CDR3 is TGTGCCAGCAGCTTAGCGTTAACCGGGGGGACCCCCTACGAGCAGTACTTC.